The 20 T cell receptor beta chains reported below all come from one sample, sequenced in a study of tumor and adjacent non-tumor tissue in lung cancer. A modified ARM-PCR protocol with three rounds of nested PCR amplified TCRbeta. TCRdb called the multiplex PCR reads again in MiXCR, with one record for every CDR3 protein. The sample has approximately 130,000 distinct CDR3 sequences, around three fifths seen once. RNA was extracted from bulk tissue without any cell sorting. The sample consisted of lung tumor tissue. The receptors shown here come from a man aged 25 to 45 with non-small cell lung cancer.

Note on this clonotype: A much larger clone differs by one base, so this may be a read error. This chain links TRBV29-1 with TRBJ1-1; weak D call: TRBD1 (5 bases). The V gene's germline CDR1 is SQVTM and CDR2 ANQGSEA. V lost 7 bases and J lost 6, with 15 bases in between. CDR3 length: 12 residues. CDR3 residues: CSAQDVGPEAFF. CDR3 bases: TGCAGCGCCCAAGACGTGGGGCCTGAAGCTTTCTTT.

The rearrangement links TRBV7-3 to TRBJ2-1; 10 nucleotides line up with TRBD1. Germline V gene lookup returns CDR1 SGHTA and CDR2 FQGTGA. Trimming took 4 bases from V and 7 from J; bases not matched to a gene: 7. This CDR3 has 15 residues. CDR3: CASSSGTGVWNEQFF. As DNA, the CDR3 is TGTGCCAGCAGCTCCGGGACAGGGGTTTGGAATGAGCAGTTCTTC.

The CDR3 sequence is CATSDSDNNEQFF. The CDR3 DNA reads as TGTGCCACCAGTGATTCAGACAACAATGAGCAGTTCTTC. The chain recombines TRBV24-1 with TRBJ2-1; D is uncertain. Germline V gives CDR1 KGHDR, CDR2 SFDVKD. The CDR3 extends over 13 amino acids. V gave up 2 bases and J gave up 5 bases, with 6 bases separating them.

Concerning this clonotype: A junction boundary mismatches the germline segment, possibly from a read error. The chain uses TRBV4-1 and TRBJ1-5; D uncertain. The CDR3 consists of 12 residues. Germline V lookup: CDR1 MGHRA, CDR2 YSYEKL. The CDR3 DNA reads as TGCGCCTGCATCCAAGATTCCCGAACACTCTCTTTT. Its translation is CACIQDSRTLSF.

In its sample, this clonotype was seen once. One end of the junction does not line up with germline, which may come from a read error. The gene calls are TRBV11-2 and TRBJ1-2, with D hard to call. The V gene's germline CDR1 is SGHAT and CDR2 FQNNGV. The CDR3 runs to 13 residues. The CDR3 here is CARSLSDLGGHTF. As DNA, the CDR3 is TGTGCCAGAAGCCTTAGTGACTTGGGTGGCCACACCTTC.

With regard to this clonotype: Relative to the germline gene, one junction end is altered; a read error may explain this. The rearrangement links TRBV6-4 to TRBJ2-6; D tentatively reads TRBD1 or TRBD2 (5 bases each). Germline assignment: CDR1 MRHNA and CDR2 SNTAGT. The CDR3 loop spans 15 amino acids. CDR3 loop: CASSDSSSGTNLLTF. In DNA form, the CDR3 reads TGTGCCAGCAGTGACTCAAGCTCTGGGACCAACCTCCTGACTTTC.

On this clonotype itself: The junction departs from germline at one end; a sequencing error may be responsible. CDR3 region: CSAREGSGIYNEQFF. In DNA, the CDR3 is TGCAGTGCCCGCGAAGGGAGCGGGATATACAATGAGCAGTTTTTC. V and J are TRBV20-1 and TRBJ2-1; 7 positions agree with TRBD2. Looked up from germline, CDR1 is DFQATT and CDR2 is SNEGSKA (reference sequence). The CDR3 sequence is 15 residues long.

A word on this clonotype: A much larger clone is a single base away; this may be a read error. The chain's CDR3 is CSATGQGLMNAEAFF. Here the CDR3 DNA reads TGCAGTGCTACGGGACAGGGATTAATGAACGCTGAAGCTTTCTTT. The J gene is TRBJ1-1, the V gene TRBV20-1, with 9 bases fitting TRBD1. The CDR3 loop spans 15 amino acids. The germline gives CDR1 DFQATT, CDR2 SNEGSKA (reference sequence).

The chain couples TRBV12-5 to TRBJ2-2, with TRBD2 identical over 12 bases. V lost 2 bases, J lost 4 bases, and 8 bases stayed unmatched. Looked up from germline, CDR1 is LGHNT and CDR2 is FRNRAP. This CDR3 is built from 18 residues. CDR3 in amino acids: CASGLFRLAGEVTGELFF. In nucleotides, the CDR3 is TGTGCTAGTGGTTTGTTCCGACTAGCGGGAGAAGTCACCGGGGAGCTGTTTTTT.

Ten or more counts support this clonotype. This chain connects TRBV5-6 to TRBJ1-4; TRBD1 aligns across 11 bases. Germline CDR1 is SGHDT and CDR2 is YYEEEE. The CDR3 covers 15 residues. Germline trimming cut 1 base from V and 8 bases from J; bases unmatched to any gene: 4. The CDR3 protein is CASSLRTGGGEKLFF. CDR3 sequence (DNA): TGTGCCAGCAGCTTGAGGACAGGGGGCGGAGAAAAACTGTTTTTT.

Of note for this clonotype: With a much larger clone just one base away, this may be a read error. The chain carries TRBV12-3 or TRBV12-4 and TRBJ2-1, with D possibly TRBD2 on 6 matching bases. The CDR3 length is 16 residues. V gave up 3 bases and J gave up 4 bases, with 16 bases separating them. CDR3 bases: TGTGCCAGCAGTTTGGGGAGGACCGCCGCATACAATGAGCAGTTCTTC. It yields the protein CASSLGRTAAYNEQFF.

In this sample, this clonotype turned up a few times. J is TRBJ1-1 and V is TRBV13, with D unresolved. This CDR3 has 15 residues. Trimming removed 4 bases from V and 4 bases from J, with 16 bases in between. The germline gives CDR1 PRHDT, CDR2 FYEKMQ (reference sequence). CDR3: CASSSMARGGTEAFF. CDR3 DNA: TGTGCCAGCAGCTCGATGGCCCGGGGAGGCACTGAAGCTTTCTTT.

On this clonotype: Because it lacks the conserved phenylalanine or tryptophan at the end, this CDR3 is likely a read error. This chain links TRBV6-5 with TRBJ1-2; D is unresolved. Germline loops: CDR1 MNHEY, CDR2 SVGAGI. The CDR3 has 17 amino acids. CDR3 sequence (DNA): TGTGTCAGCAGTCCCGACGGGCCTGGCAGGACGCCGAAGGGCTACACCTTG. Protein sequence: CVSSPDGPGRTPKGYTL.

The CDR3 nucleotides are TGTGCCAGCAGCAGAACCTCGGGGACAGGGGACAGCTATGGCTACACCTTC. Its protein product is CASSRTSGTGDSYGYTF. The rearrangement uses TRBV11-2 and TRBJ1-2, with TRBD1 matching 10 bases. Germline trimming cut 5 bases from V and 4 bases from J; bases unmatched to any gene: 13. The CDR3 totals 17 residues. Germline V gives CDR1 SGHAT, CDR2 FQNNGV.

About this clonotype: Sequence at one end of the junction differs from germline and may be a read error. The J gene is TRBJ2-1, the V gene TRBV11-2; D unclear. Germline loops: CDR1 SGHAT, CDR2 FQNNGV. The CDR3 is 15 residues long. Here the CDR3 DNA reads TGTGCCAGCAGCTTAGCGTGGTCTATCGACAATGAGCACTTCTTC. Protein product: CASSLAWSIDNEHFF.

Points on this clonotype: Just one base apart from a much larger clone, this may be a read error. This chain joins TRBV12-3 or TRBV12-4 and TRBJ2-2, with TRBD1 matching 10 bases. This CDR3 has 16 residues. The V gene end was trimmed by 7 bases and the J gene end by 5 bases; junction bases not matched to a gene: 10. This CDR3 is CASKPSDRGLTGELFF. DNA of the CDR3: TGTGCCAGCAAGCCATCGGACAGGGGGTTAACCGGGGAGCTGTTTTTT.

Note on this clonotype: This may arise from a read error, as a much more abundant clone is one base away. The gene calls are TRBV20-1 and TRBJ2-7, with 8 positions matching TRBD1. Germline V gene lookup returns CDR1 DFQATT and CDR2 SNEGSKA (reference sequence). The CDR3 length is 13 residues. CDR3 bases: TGCAATGCTAGATCGGGACAGGCCCCTGGGCAGTACTTC. Its translation is CNARSGQAPGQYF.

Note on this clonotype: The junction differs from germline at one of its ends, possibly a read error. The chain recombines TRBV20-1 with TRBJ2-1; a weak D match, TRBD2 (6 bases). This CDR3 has 14 residues. Germline V gives CDR1 DFQATT, CDR2 SNEGSKA (reference sequence). CDR3 sequence reads: CSTRLVGGYNEQFF. The CDR3 bases are TGCAGTACTAGACTAGTGGGGGGCTACAATGAGCAGTTCTTC.

Concerning this clonotype: The junction and the germline gene differ at one end; a read error may be behind it. The chain uses TRBV13 and TRBJ1-3; D is possibly TRBD1 (5 bases). The CDR3 covers 15 residues. Germline V gene sequence: CDR1 PRHDT, CDR2 FYEKMQ (reference sequence). In DNA, the CDR3 is TGTGCCACCAGCTCGCAGGGTACTTTTGGAAACGCCATATATTTT. Amino acid sequence: CATSSQGTFGNAIYF.

In its sample, this clonotype was seen many times. This sequence joins TRBV20-1 and TRBJ1-5; D is possibly TRBD1 (6 bases). Per germline, CDR1 DFQATT and CDR2 SNEGSKA (reference sequence). The CDR3 has 15 residues. Trimming pared 0 bases from V and 4 bases from J, leaving 13 bases between. This CDR3 reads CSARDMKGGNQPQHF. In nucleotides, the CDR3 is TGCAGTGCTAGAGATATGAAAGGGGGAAATCAGCCCCAGCATTTT.